Shown below are 2 T cell receptor beta chains from a single sample sequenced in a study of cytomegalovirus exposure and HLA in healthy donors (dated by TCRdb to 2015 to 2018). The protocol used for the library was the immunoSEQ multiplex PCR assay. For the multiplex PCR, a mixture combining 60 forward primers for TCR Vbeta segments and 13 reverse primers for TCR Jbeta segments was used. Drawn from immuneACCESS, this table holds only the in-frame rearrangements with V and J called that TCRdb kept. Clones are partly lost; checked studies trace under half to an unresolved V gene and leave the rest unexplained. In this sample the table shows roughly 170,000 clones, about three quarters of which occur a single time. Together, the top ten hold approximately 1.6% of the sample. Sequencing was done on a sample of PBMCs. The source is a girl between 10 and 17 years old in good health and CMV-seronegative.

The chain has TRBV19 and TRBJ1-3; D gene uncertain. Per germline, CDR1 LNHDA and CDR2 SQIVND (reference sequence). CDR3 length: 14 amino acids. Deletions cut 3 bases from V and 0 bases from J, with 6 bases between. The CDR3 here is CASSMELSGNTIYF. DNA for the CDR3: TGTGCCAGTAGTATGGAGCTCTCTGGAAACACCATATATTTT.

Comments on this clone: Other nucleotide sequences from this sample produce the same CDR3. V is TRBV5-1 and J is TRBJ1-1; weak D call: TRBD1 (5 bases). Per germline, CDR1 SGHRS and CDR2 YFSETQ. The CDR3 spans 14 residues. V shed 1 base and J shed 5 bases, with 12 bases lying between them. The CDR3 DNA is TGCGCCAGCAGCTTGACCGGGGGGGGGACTGAAGCTTTCTTT. This gives the protein CASSLTGGGTEAFF. Filled out from reference TRBV5-1 and TRBJ1-1, the complete variable domain reads KAGVTQTPRYLIKTRGQQVTLSCSPISGHRSVSWYQQTPGQGLQFLFEYFSETQRNKGNFPGRFSGRQFSNSRSEMNVSTLELGDSALYLCASSLTGGGTEAFFGQGTRLTVV.